This passage covers 20 T cell receptor beta chains from one sample sequenced in a study of T-cell memory formation after mild COVID-19. TCRdb reanalysed the 5' RACE reads using MiXCR and keeps one entry per CDR3 protein. Of approximately 490,000 distinct CDR3 sequences in the sample, roughly 22% were seen once. Source material: PBMCs or a T cell subset sorted from them (not recorded which). Source of these receptors: an adult woman who had mild COVID-19 (a few samples of this study predate the infection). Cell type and time point are not known.

This chain links TRBV10-3 with TRBJ2-1; possibly TRBD2 for D (5 bases). V was clipped by 6 bases and J by 6 bases, with 15 bases between them. The germline V gene has CDR1 ENHRY and CDR2 SYGVKD. The CDR3 is 14 residues long. Here the CDR3 DNA reads TGTGCCATCAGCGCCCAAGGGAGTTTCAATGAGCAGTTCTTC. Protein: CAISAQGSFNEQFF.

This clonotype has just a few counts. The chain joins TRBV7-3 to TRBJ2-1; maybe TRBD2 (7 bases). CDR3 length equals 14 residues. V was clipped by 2 bases and J by 8 bases, with 13 bases between them. Germline V gene data show CDR1 as SGHTA and CDR2 as FQGTGA. In DNA form, the CDR3 reads TGTGCCAGCAGCTTAGGGGGGGGCCGCCATGAGCAGTTCTTC. Translating gives CASSLGGGRHEQFF.

This clonotype has just a few counts. The chain employs TRBV12-3 or TRBV12-4 and TRBJ1-1; D is unclear. The CDR3 is made up of 12 amino acids. V lost 1 base, J lost 8 bases, and 8 bases lay in between. CDR3 loop: CASSLVNKEAFF. Here the CDR3 DNA reads TGTGCCAGCAGTTTAGTTAATAAGGAAGCTTTCTTT.

Many counts were recorded for this clonotype. The chain combines TRBV18 with TRBJ2-1, with D hard to call. Germline V lookup: CDR1 KGHSH, CDR2 LQKENI. Trimming removed 4 bases at V and 1 base at J, with 5 bases between. The CDR3 contains 13 residues. This chain's CDR3 is CASSLQSYNEQFF. CDR3 nucleotide sequence: TGTGCCAGCTCACTACAATCCTACAATGAGCAGTTCTTC.

This clonotype was seen only a few times. This chain joins TRBV10-3 and TRBJ2-1; D is uncertain. In germline, CDR1 is ENHRY, CDR2 SYGVKD. The CDR3 has 15 amino acids. The germline V and J ends were trimmed by 4 bases and 2 bases, with 12 bases remaining between them. The CDR3 region is CAISVREGTYNEQFF. The DNA of the CDR3 is TGTGCCATCAGTGTTCGTGAAGGAACCTACAATGAGCAGTTCTTC.

V is TRBV29-1 and J is TRBJ2-2, with D perhaps assigned TRBD1 or TRBD2 (5 bases each). The V and J ends lost 2 bases and 4 bases respectively, with 11 bases between them. The germline CDR1 and CDR2 sequences are SQVTM and ANQGSEA. This CDR3 spans 14 amino acids. This CDR3 reads CSVEPGGPTGELFF. The CDR3 coding sequence is TGCAGCGTTGAACCTGGGGGACCCACCGGGGAGCTGTTTTTT.

V usage is TRBV5-6 and J usage is TRBJ1-1; TRBD1 might be the D (6 bases). V was pared by 6 bases and J by 4 bases, with 13 bases between. The CDR3 is 13 residues long. Germline CDR1 is SGHDT and CDR2 is YYEEEE. CDR3 protein: CASTGQYFTEAFF. The DNA for the CDR3 is TGTGCCAGCACCGGACAGTATTTCACTGAAGCTTTCTTT.

The chain has TRBV20-1 and TRBJ2-3; 7 bases are a match to TRBD2. The length of the CDR3 is 14 residues. Germline-derived CDR1 and CDR2 are DFQATT and SNEGSKA (reference sequence). V was clipped by 6 bases and J by 4 bases; unmatched bases: 10. The CDR3 spells CSAPRRERADTQYF. The CDR3 DNA reads as TGCAGTGCCCCGCGGCGGGAGCGGGCAGATACGCAGTATTTT.

This clonotype was observed a few times. The rearrangement links TRBV7-2 to TRBJ2-5; D call uncertain. The V end was cut by 2 bases, the J end by 5 bases, with 15 bases between. The CDR3 runs to 15 residues. Germline V gives CDR1 SGHTA, CDR2 FQGNSA. CDR3 nucleotide sequence: TGTGCCAGCAGCTTACAACGGACCCTCGGTGAGACCCAGTACTTC. It yields the protein CASSLQRTLGETQYF.

The gene calls are TRBV4-1 and TRBJ2-7; TRBD2 agrees at 11 bases. Germline loops: CDR1 MGHRA, CDR2 YSYEKL. This CDR3 comprises 18 residues. V trimming: 0 bases; J trimming: 1 base; junction bases outside the gene matches: 8. The DNA of the CDR3 is TGCGCCAGCAGCCAAGAAGATTGGCTAGCGGGGGGATCCTACGAGCAGTACTTC. Residues: CASSQEDWLAGGSYEQYF.

This clonotype was seen more than once but under ten times. The chain links TRBV11-2 to TRBJ1-5; a possible D gene is TRBD1 (5 bases). This CDR3 spans 15 amino acids. V dropped 2 bases and J dropped 3 bases, with 11 bases sitting between them. Per germline, CDR1 SGHAT and CDR2 FQNNGV. CDR3 region: CASSLLNGHNQPQHF. CDR3 nucleotide sequence: TGTGCCAGCAGCTTACTGAACGGACACAATCAGCCCCAGCATTTT.

This clonotype turned up a few times. The chain couples TRBV7-2 to TRBJ2-7; D gene ambiguous. CDR1 and CDR2 (germline): SGHTA, FQGNSA. CDR3 length equals 15 residues. V was cut by 1 base and J by 4 bases, with 14 bases left in between. CDR3 in DNA: TGTGCCAGCAGCTTAGGTATCTCCACTGGGTACGAGCAGTACTTC. Translated: CASSLGISTGYEQYF.

The V gene is TRBV11-2, the J gene TRBJ2-3; D remains unclear. V was pared by 3 bases and J by 7 bases, with 8 bases between. Germline V gives CDR1 SGHAT, CDR2 FQNNGV. The CDR3 totals 12 residues. The CDR3 nucleotides are TGTGCCAGCAGCTTTGCGTCATATACGCAGTATTTT. The encoded protein is CASSFASYTQYF. Together with reference TRBV11-2 and TRBJ2-3, the CDR3 gives the full variable domain: EAGVAQSPRYKIIEKRQSVAFWCNPISGHATLYWYQQILGQGPKLLIQFQNNGVVDDSQLPKDRFSAERLKGVDSTLKIQPAKLEDSAVYLCASSFASYTQYFGPGTRLTVL.

This clonotype appeared a few times. The V call is TRBV12-3 or TRBV12-4, the J call TRBJ2-4; D possibly matches TRBD1 or TRBD2 (5 bases each). There are 16 residues in the CDR3. The V end lost 0 bases, the J end lost 0 bases, and 9 bases lay between the germline ends. The CDR3 coding sequence is TGTGCCAGCAGTTTAGCCCCCGGGACAGCCAAAAACATTCAGTACTTC. Protein sequence: CASSLAPGTAKNIQYF.

The chain carries TRBV7-9 and TRBJ2-3; 7 nucleotides match TRBD1. Germline trimming cut 8 bases from V and 3 bases from J; bases unmatched to any gene: 11. This CDR3 has 15 amino acids. Germline V gene sequence: CDR1 SEHNR, CDR2 FQNEAQ (reference sequence). The CDR3 DNA is TGTGCCAGCCGCCAGACAGGGAGTGGAACAGATACGCAGTATTTT. Translated: CASRQTGSGTDTQYF.

J is TRBJ2-4 and V is TRBV19; a possible D gene is TRBD2 (5 bases). Trimming took off 5 bases at V and 0 bases at J, with 11 bases between the two ends. The CDR3 contains 15 residues. Germline V lookup: CDR1 LNHDA, CDR2 SQIVND (reference sequence). The CDR3 DNA is TGTGCCAGTAGTGAGGGCAGTCTAGCCAAAAACATTCAGTACTTC. It codes for CASSEGSLAKNIQYF.

This rearrangement joins TRBV15 to TRBJ2-1; TRBD2 aligns across 9 bases. Trimming at V came to 5 bases and at J to 8 bases, leaving 13 bases not matched to a gene. The CDR3 consists of 16 residues. The germline V gene encodes CDR1 LNHNV and CDR2 YYDKDF (reference sequence). CDR3 loop: CATSEYLAGDLDEQFF. Here the CDR3 DNA reads TGTGCCACCAGCGAGTACTTAGCGGGAGATTTAGATGAGCAGTTCTTC. Based on the CDR3 plus reference TRBV15 and TRBJ2-1, the full variable domain is DAMVIQNPRYQVTQFGKPVTLSCSQTLNHNVMYWYQQKSSQAPKLLFHYYDKDFNNEADTPDNFQSRRPNTSFCFLDIRSPGLGDTAMYLCATSEYLAGDLDEQFFGPGTRLTVL.

This clonotype was observed a few times. This CDR3 reads CASSWRGLRTEAFF. DNA for the CDR3: TGTGCCAGCAGTTGGCGGGGGCTCAGAACTGAAGCTTTCTTT. The chain recombines TRBV6-5 with TRBJ1-1, with a weak D call TRBD1 (6 bases). Germline values: CDR1 MNHEY, CDR2 SVGAGI. V dropped 4 bases and J dropped 5 bases, with 14 bases sitting between them. CDR3 size: 14 residues.

This chain uses TRBV12-3 or TRBV12-4 with TRBJ1-1; 8 bases are shared with TRBD1. With 4 bases clipped from V and 8 bases from J, the junction kept 3 bases outside the gene matches. The CDR3 is made up of 12 amino acids. In nucleotides, the CDR3 is TGTGCCAGCAGTTCCTGGACAGGGGAAGCTTTCTTT. Residues: CASSSWTGEAFF.

The chain is built from TRBV5-4 and TRBJ2-2, with no clear D. V was clipped by 0 bases and J by 4 bases, with 10 bases between them. Germline V lookup: CDR1 SGHNT, CDR2 YYREEE (reference sequence). This CDR3 contains 15 residues. The CDR3 DNA is TGTGCCAGCAGCTTGGCCGGCCCGGTCACCGGGGAGCTGTTTTTT. Protein sequence: CASSLAGPVTGELFF.